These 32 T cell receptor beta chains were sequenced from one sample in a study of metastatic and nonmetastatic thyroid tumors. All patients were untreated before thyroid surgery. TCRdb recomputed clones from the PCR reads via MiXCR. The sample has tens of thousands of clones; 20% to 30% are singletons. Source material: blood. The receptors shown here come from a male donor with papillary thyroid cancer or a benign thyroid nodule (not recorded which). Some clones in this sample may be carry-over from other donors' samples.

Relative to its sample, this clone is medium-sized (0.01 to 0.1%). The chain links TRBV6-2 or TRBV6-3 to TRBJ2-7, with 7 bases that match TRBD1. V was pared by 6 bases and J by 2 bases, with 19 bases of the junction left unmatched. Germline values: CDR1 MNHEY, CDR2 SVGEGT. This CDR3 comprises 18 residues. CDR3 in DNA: TGTGCCAGCAGCCACTTGACAGGGCGTATTCTATCCACCTACGAGCAGTACTTC. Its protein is CASSHLTGRILSTYEQYF.

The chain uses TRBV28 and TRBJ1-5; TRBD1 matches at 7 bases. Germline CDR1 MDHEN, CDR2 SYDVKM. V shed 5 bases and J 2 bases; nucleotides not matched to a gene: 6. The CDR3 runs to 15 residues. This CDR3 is CASSPLGGGNQPQHF. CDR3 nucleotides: TGTGCCAGCAGTCCGTTAGGGGGCGGCAATCAGCCCCAGCATTTT. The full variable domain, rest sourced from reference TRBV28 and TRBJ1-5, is DVKVTQSSRYLVKRTGEKVFLECVQDMDHENMFWYRQDPGLGLRLIYFSYDVKMKEKGDIPEGYSVSREKKERFSLILESASTNQTSMYLCASSPLGGGNQPQHFGDGTRLSIL.

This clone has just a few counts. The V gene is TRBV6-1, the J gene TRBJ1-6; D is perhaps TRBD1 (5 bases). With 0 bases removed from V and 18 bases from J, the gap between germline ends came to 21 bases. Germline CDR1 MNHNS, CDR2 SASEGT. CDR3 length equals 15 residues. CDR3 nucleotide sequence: TGTGCCAGCAGTGAAGCGACCCAGGGCAGGACATCCCCCCACTTT. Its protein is CASSEATQGRTSPHF.

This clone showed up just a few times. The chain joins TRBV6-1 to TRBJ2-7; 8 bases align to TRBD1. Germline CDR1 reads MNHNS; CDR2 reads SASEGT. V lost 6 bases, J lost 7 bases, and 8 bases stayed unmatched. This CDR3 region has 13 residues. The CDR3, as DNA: TGTGCCAGCAGCCAGGTCACAGGGGGTGAGCAGTACTTC. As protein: CASSQVTGGEQYF.

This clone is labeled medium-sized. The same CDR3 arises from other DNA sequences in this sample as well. Here the CDR3 DNA reads TGTGCCAGCAGCGTAGGAGGCTCACCCCTCCACTTT. Amino acid sequence: CASSVGGSPLHF. The V gene is TRBV9, the J gene TRBJ1-6, with D unclear. Trimming cost V 0 bases and J 10 bases, with 5 bases left between them. Germline V gene sequence: CDR1 SGDLS, CDR2 YYNGEE. The CDR3 is 12 amino acids. Using reference TRBV9 and TRBJ1-6 for the parts outside the CDR3, the full variable domain is DSGVTQTPKHLITATGQRVTLRCSPRSGDLSVYWYQQSLDQGLQFLIQYYNGEERAKGNILERFSAQQFPDLHSELNLSSLELGDSALYFCASSVGGSPLHFGNGTRLTVT.

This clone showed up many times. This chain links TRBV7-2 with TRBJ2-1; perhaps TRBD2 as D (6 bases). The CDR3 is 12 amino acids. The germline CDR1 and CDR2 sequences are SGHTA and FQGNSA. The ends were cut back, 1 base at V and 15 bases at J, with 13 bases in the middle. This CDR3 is CASSLGGVGRFF. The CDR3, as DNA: TGTGCCAGCAGCTTAGGGGGGGTTGGACGGTTCTTC.

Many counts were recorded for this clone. The CDR3 DNA follows: TGCGCCAGCGGAGTCCCCAGCAGAGTCAGGGCAGGCAGCGGGTCGGGCACTGAAGCTTTCTTT. It codes for CASGVPSRVRAGSGSGTEAFF. The chain carries TRBV10-1 and TRBJ1-1; tentative D call: TRBD1 (5 bases). Trimming took 8 bases from V and 4 from J, leaving 38 bases between them. Germline V gene lookup returns CDR1 WNHNN and CDR2 SYGVQD (reference sequence). This CDR3 is 21 amino acids long.

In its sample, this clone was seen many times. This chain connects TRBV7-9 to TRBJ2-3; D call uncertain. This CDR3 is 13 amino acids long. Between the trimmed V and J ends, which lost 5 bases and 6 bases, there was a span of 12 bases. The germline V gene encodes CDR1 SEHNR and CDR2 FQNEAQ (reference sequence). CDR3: CASSPTTGDTQYF. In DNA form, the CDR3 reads TGTGCCAGCAGCCCGACGACTGGGGATACGCAGTATTTT.

This CDR3 is CSCGTGGSSYNEQFF. The DNA for the CDR3 is TGCAGTTGCGGAACGGGGGGGAGTTCCTACAATGAGCAGTTCTTC. V is TRBV20-1 and J is TRBJ2-1; TRBD2 agrees at 8 bases. The CDR3 spans 15 residues. The trim removed 8 bases at V and 1 base at J, leaving 10 bases unmatched. CDR1 and CDR2 (germline): DFQATT, SNEGSKA (reference sequence).

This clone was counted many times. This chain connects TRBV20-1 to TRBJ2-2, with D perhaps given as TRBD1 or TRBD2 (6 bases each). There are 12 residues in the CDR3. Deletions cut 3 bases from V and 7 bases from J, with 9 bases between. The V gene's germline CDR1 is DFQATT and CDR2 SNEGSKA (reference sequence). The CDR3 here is CSAREGVGELFF. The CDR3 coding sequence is TGCAGTGCTAGGGAGGGGGTCGGGGAGCTGTTTTTT.

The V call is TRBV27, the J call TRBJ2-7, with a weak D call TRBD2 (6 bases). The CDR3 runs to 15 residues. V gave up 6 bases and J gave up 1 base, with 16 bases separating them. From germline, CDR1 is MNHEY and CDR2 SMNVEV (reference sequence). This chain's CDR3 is CASRGSGRPSYEQYF. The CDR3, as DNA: TGTGCCAGCAGGGGGAGCGGGCGGCCTTCCTACGAGCAGTACTTC.

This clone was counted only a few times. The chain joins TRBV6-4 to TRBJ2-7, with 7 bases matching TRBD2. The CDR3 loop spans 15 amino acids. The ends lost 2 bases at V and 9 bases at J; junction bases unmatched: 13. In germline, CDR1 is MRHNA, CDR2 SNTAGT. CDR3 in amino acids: CASSDSRTSRLAQYF. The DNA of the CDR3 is TGTGCCAGCAGTGACAGCCGGACTAGTAGACTCGCGCAGTACTTC.

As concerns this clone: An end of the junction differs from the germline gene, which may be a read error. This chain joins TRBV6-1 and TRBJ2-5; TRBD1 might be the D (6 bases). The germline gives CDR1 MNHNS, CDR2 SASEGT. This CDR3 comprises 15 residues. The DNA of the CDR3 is TGTGCCAGCAGTCGCGACAGGCTGGGGCAAGAGACACAGTACTTC. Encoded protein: CASSRDRLGQETQYF.

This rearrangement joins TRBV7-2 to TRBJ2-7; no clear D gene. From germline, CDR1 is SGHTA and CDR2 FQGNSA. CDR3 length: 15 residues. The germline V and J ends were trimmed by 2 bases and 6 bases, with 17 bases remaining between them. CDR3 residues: CASSLSRVWELEQYF. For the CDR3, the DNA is TGTGCCAGCAGCTTAAGTCGAGTGTGGGAACTCGAGCAGTACTTC.

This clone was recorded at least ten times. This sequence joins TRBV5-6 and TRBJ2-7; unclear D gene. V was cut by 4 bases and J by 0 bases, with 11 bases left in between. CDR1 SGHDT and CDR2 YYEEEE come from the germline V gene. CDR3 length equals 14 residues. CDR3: CASSLDDGSYEQYF. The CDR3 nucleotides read TGTGCCAGCAGCCTGGATGACGGCTCCTACGAGCAGTACTTC.

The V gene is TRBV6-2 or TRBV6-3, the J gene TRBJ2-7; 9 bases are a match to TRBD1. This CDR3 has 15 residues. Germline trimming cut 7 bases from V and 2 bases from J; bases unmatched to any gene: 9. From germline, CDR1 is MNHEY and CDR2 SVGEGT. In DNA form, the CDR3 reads TGTGCCAGCACCGGCTGGGACAGGGAAACCTACGAGCAGTACTTC. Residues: CASTGWDRETYEQYF.

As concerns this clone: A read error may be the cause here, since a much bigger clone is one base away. The CDR3 protein is CASSSRVVRALTDTQYF. The CDR3, as DNA: TGTGCCAGCAGTTCCCGAGTTGTGAGGGCCCTCACAGATACGCAGTATTTT. This chain joins TRBV12-3 or TRBV12-4 and TRBJ2-3; perhaps TRBD2 as D (5 bases). Trimming shortened V by 4 bases and J by 2 bases, and 19 bases separated the two germline ends. The CDR3 loop spans 17 amino acids.

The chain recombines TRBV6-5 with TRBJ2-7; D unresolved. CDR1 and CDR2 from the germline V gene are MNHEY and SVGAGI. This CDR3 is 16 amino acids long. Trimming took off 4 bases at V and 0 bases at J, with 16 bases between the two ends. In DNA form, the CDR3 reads TGTGCCAGCAGTTCCCCACGGGTGTTTAGCTCCTACGAGCAGTACTTC. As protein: CASSSPRVFSSYEQYF.

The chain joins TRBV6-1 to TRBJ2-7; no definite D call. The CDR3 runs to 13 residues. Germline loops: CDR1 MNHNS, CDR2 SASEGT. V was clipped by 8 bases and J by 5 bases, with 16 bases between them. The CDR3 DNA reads TGTGCCAGCCGCCTTGCGCTACACCACGAGCAGTACTTC. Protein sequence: CASRLALHHEQYF.

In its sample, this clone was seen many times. The CDR3 DNA reads as TGTGCCAGCAGCTTAGGGGGGGGGCAAGAGACCCAGTACTTC. This gives the protein CASSLGGGQETQYF. J is TRBJ2-5 and V is TRBV11-3; 7 nucleotides match TRBD2. V trimming: 1 base; J trimming: 2 bases; junction bases outside the gene matches: 1. The CDR3 has 14 amino acids. Germline-derived CDR1 and CDR2 are SGHNT and YENEEA. Complete variable domain (other parts from reference TRBV11-3 and TRBJ2-5): EAGVVQSPRYKIIEKKQPVAFWCNPISGHNTLYWYLQNLGQGPELLIRYENEEAVDDSQLPKDRFSAERLKGVDSTLKIQPAELGDSAVYLCASSLGGGQETQYFGPGTRLLVL.

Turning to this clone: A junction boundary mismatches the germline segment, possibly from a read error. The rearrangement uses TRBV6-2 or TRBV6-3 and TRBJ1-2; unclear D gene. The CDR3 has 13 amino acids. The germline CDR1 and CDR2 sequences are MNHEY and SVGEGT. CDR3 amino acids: CASSSPGDRGYTF. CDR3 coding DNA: TGTGCCAGCAGTTCCCCCGGGGATCGCGGCTACACCTTT.

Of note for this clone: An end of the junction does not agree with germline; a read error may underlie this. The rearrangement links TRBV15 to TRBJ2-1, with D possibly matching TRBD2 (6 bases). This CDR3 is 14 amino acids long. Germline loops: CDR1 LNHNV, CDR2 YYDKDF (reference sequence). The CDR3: CATILARSYTEQFF. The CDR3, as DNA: TGTGCCACCATCCTAGCGCGCTCCTACACTGAGCAGTTCTTC.

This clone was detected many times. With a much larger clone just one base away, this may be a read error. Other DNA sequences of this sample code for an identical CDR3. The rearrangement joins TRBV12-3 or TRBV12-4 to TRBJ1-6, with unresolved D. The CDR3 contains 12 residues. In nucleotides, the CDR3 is TGCGCCAGCAGTTTAAGGAATTCACCCCTCCACTTT. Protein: CASSLRNSPLHF.

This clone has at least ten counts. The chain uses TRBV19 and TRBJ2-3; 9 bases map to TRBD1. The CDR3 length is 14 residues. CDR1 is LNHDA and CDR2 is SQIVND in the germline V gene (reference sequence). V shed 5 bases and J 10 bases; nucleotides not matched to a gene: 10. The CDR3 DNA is TGTGCCAGTAGTTCTCGGGCCAGGGACAGGGCGCAGTATTTT. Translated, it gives CASSSRARDRAQYF.

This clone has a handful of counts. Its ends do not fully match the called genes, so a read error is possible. DNA of the CDR3: TGTTCCAGCAGTTACTCGATTGGTAGCGGGAGCGACAATGATCAGTTCTTC. This gives the protein CSSSYSIGSGSDNDQFF. The J gene is TRBJ2-1, the V gene TRBV6-5, with 9 bases fitting TRBD2. Germline CDR1 is MNHEY and CDR2 is SVGAGI. This CDR3 comprises 17 residues.

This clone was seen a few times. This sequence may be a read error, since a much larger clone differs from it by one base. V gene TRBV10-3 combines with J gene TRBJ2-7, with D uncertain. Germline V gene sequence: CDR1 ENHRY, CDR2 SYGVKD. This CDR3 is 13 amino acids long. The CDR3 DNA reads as TGTGCCATTAGTGAAGGGTTTCTGGCCGAGCAGTACTTC. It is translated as CAISEGFLAEQYF.

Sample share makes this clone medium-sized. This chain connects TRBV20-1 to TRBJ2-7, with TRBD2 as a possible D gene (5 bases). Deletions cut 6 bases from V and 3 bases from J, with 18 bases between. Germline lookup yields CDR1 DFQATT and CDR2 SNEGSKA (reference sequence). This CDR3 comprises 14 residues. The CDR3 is CSARGGGIHYEQYF. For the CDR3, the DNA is TGCAGTGCCCGTGGCGGAGGAATTCACTACGAGCAGTACTTC.

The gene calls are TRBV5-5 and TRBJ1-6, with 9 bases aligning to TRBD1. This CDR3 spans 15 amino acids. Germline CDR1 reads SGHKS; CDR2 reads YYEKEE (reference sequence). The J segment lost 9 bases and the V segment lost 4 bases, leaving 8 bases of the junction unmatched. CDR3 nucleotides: TGTGCCAGCAGCGTCATACAGGGGGCGAGTTCACCCCTCCACTTT. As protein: CASSVIQGASSPLHF.

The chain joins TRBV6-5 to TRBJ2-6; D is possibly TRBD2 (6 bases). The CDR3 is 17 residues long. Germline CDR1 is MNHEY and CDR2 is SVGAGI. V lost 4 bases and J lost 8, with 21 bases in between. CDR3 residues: CASSLAGSSSWSNVLTF. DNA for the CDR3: TGTGCCAGCAGTTTGGCGGGGTCCAGCTCTTGGTCCAACGTCCTGACTTTC.

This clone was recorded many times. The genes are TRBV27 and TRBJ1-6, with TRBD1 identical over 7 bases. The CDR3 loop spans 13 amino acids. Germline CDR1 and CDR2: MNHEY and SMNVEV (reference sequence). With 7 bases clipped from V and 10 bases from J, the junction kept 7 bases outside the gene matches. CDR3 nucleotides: TGTGCCAGCACCAGGGGGAGAGGATCACCCCTCCACTTT. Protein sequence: CASTRGRGSPLHF.

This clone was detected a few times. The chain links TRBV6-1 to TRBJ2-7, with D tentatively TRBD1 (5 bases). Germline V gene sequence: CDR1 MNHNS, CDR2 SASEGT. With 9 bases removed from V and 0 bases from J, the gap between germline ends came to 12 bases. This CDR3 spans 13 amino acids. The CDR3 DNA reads TGTGCCAGTCCAGGGCCGTCCTCCTACGAGCAGTACTTC. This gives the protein CASPGPSSYEQYF.

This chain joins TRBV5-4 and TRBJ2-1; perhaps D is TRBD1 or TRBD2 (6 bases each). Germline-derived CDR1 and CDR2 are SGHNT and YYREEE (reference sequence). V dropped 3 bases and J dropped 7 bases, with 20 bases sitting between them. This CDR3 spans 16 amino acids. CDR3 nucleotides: TGTGCCAGCAGCTCCCCTAAAGGGGGGAATGGGAATGAGCAGTTCTTC. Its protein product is CASSSPKGGNGNEQFF.